Below are 32 T cell receptor beta chains sequenced from a single sample in a study of response to subunit inactivated influenza vaccine listed by TCRdb under 2018. The library was produced with RT-PCR. The listed sequencing device is Illumina HiSeq 2500. TCRdb reran the public reads through fastp at Q25 and MiXCR, keeping productive beta chains. Rows merge per CDR3 protein into single entries with the most common DNA and genes. Present in this sample are 300,000 to 350,000 distinct CDR3 sequences, just over 20% of which were seen just once. 10% to 13% of the sample is held by the ten biggest clonotypes. Sequences were derived from PBMCs from blood, sampled 21 months after vaccination. The receptor set was obtained from a man aged 45 to 70 who received an inactivated influenza vaccine. Donor details come from another sample of the same person, matched by shared clones.

There are a few counts of this clonotype. V is TRBV2 and J is TRBJ1-1; D is unresolved. This CDR3 has 14 amino acids. Germline-derived CDR1 and CDR2 are SNHLY and FYNNEI. The germline V and J ends were trimmed by 3 bases and 0 bases, with 8 bases remaining between them. CDR3 in amino acids: CASSDLLMNTEAFF. CDR3 DNA: TGTGCCAGCAGTGACCTCCTTATGAACACTGAAGCTTTCTTT. Complete variable domain (other parts from reference TRBV2 and TRBJ1-1): EPEVTQTPSHQVTQMGQEVILRCVPISNHLYFYWYRQILGQKVEFLVSFYNNEISEKSEIFDDQFSVERPDGSNFTLKIRSTKLEDSAMYFCASSDLLMNTEAFFGQGTRLTVV.

The rearrangement joins TRBV12-3 or TRBV12-4 to TRBJ2-5; 8 positions agree with TRBD2. This CDR3 comprises 15 residues. V lost 3 bases to trimming and J lost 3 bases; unmatched junction nucleotides: 6. The CDR3 is CASSFLTRGEETQYF. The CDR3 region has the DNA TGTGCCAGCAGTTTTTTAACGCGGGGGGAAGAGACCCAGTACTTC.

The chain carries TRBV6-2 or TRBV6-3 and TRBJ1-1; 7 bases are a match to TRBD1. Germline CDR1 MNHEY, CDR2 SVGEGT. This CDR3 comprises 16 residues. Germline trimming cut 0 bases from V and 3 bases from J; bases unmatched to any gene: 7. The CDR3 region has the DNA TGTGCCAGCAGTTACTCCCAGACAGGGTGGGACACTGAAGCTTTCTTT. Translation: CASSYSQTGWDTEAFF.

This clonotype was counted many times. The chain has TRBV20-1 and TRBJ1-1, with a weak D call TRBD1 (6 bases). Germline CDR1 and CDR2: DFQATT and SNEGSKA (reference sequence). CDR3 length equals 15 residues. Trimming cost V 0 bases and J 5 bases, with 16 bases left between them. The CDR3 DNA sequence: TGCAGTGCTAGAGACACGGGACACCCTGTAACTGAAGCTTTCTTT. Its protein is CSARDTGHPVTEAFF.

This clonotype has ten or more counts. The J gene is TRBJ1-1, the V gene TRBV12-3 or TRBV12-4; D is uncertain. This CDR3 has 14 residues. With 3 bases removed from V and 1 base from J, the gap between germline ends came to 9 bases. The CDR3 loop is CASSFTEKNTEAFF. CDR3 coding DNA: TGTGCCAGCAGTTTCACAGAAAAGAACACTGAAGCTTTCTTT.

This clonotype was counted only a few times. Since a much larger clone is just one base distant, this may be a read error. This sequence joins TRBV28 and TRBJ1-5; D ambiguous. Between the trimmed V and J ends, which lost 7 bases and 0 bases, there was a span of 7 bases. Germline V gives CDR1 MDHEN, CDR2 SYDVKM. The CDR3 is made up of 13 amino acids. The CDR3 is CASNWGSNQPQHF. The CDR3 DNA follows: TGTGCCAGCAATTGGGGTAGCAATCAGCCCCAGCATTTT.

This clonotype was counted a few times. V usage is TRBV4-1 and J usage is TRBJ1-3; unclear D gene. CDR1 is MGHRA, CDR2 YSYEKL, per germline. Trimming shortened V by 2 bases and J by 2 bases, and 7 bases separated the two germline ends. CDR3 length: 14 residues. CDR3 sequence (DNA): TGCGCCAGCAGCCAACCGGGCGCTGGAAACACCATATATTTT. Its translation: CASSQPGAGNTIYF.

This clonotype appeared a few times. The rearrangement joins TRBV20-1 to TRBJ2-1; D gene unclear. The CDR3 runs to 14 residues. V shed 1 base and J shed 0 bases, with 7 bases lying between them. Germline lookup yields CDR1 DFQATT and CDR2 SNEGSKA (reference sequence). The CDR3 loop is CSARAPDSYNEQFF. In DNA form, the CDR3 reads TGCAGTGCTAGAGCCCCTGACTCCTACAATGAGCAGTTCTTC.

CDR3: CSVEGLDNEQFF. The CDR3 nucleotides read TGCAGCGTTGAAGGACTAGACAATGAGCAGTTCTTC. The genes are TRBV29-1 and TRBJ2-1; weak D call: TRBD2 (6 bases). Deletions cut 1 base from V and 5 bases from J, with 6 bases between. The CDR3 is 12 residues long. Germline-derived CDR1 and CDR2 are SQVTM and ANQGSEA.

This clonotype was observed a few times. The V gene is TRBV20-1, the J gene TRBJ2-1, with 8 bases that match TRBD2. Germline-derived CDR1 and CDR2 are DFQATT and SNEGSKA (reference sequence). Trimming at V came to 0 bases and at J to 3 bases, leaving 19 bases not matched to a gene. This CDR3 has 20 amino acids. The CDR3 is CSARDTRGSLVAGIYNEQFF. CDR3 sequence (DNA): TGCAGTGCTAGAGATACGAGAGGGTCCCTGGTAGCGGGGATCTACAATGAGCAGTTCTTC.

The chain couples TRBV14 to TRBJ2-7, with D unclear. The germline V gene has CDR1 SGHDN and CDR2 FVKESK. CDR3 length equals 13 residues. Trimming took off 3 bases at V and 5 bases at J, with 11 bases between the two ends. The CDR3 sequence is CASSHFEFNEQYF. The CDR3 nucleotides read TGTGCCAGCAGCCACTTCGAGTTTAACGAGCAGTACTTC. Using reference TRBV14 and TRBJ2-7 for the parts outside the CDR3, the full variable domain is EAGVTQFPSHSVIEKGQTVTLRCDPISGHDNLYWYRRVMGKEIKFLLHFVKESKQDESGMPNNRFLAERTGGTYSTLKVQPAELEDSGVYFCASSHFEFNEQYFGPGTRLTVT.

This clonotype was seen only a few times. V usage is TRBV12-3 or TRBV12-4 and J usage is TRBJ2-6; perhaps TRBD1 as D (7 bases). There are 18 residues in the CDR3. Trimming removed 6 bases at V and 0 bases at J, with 18 bases between. The CDR3 DNA sequence: TGTGCCAGCAGCCCCGAGGGGGGACAGACCTCTGGGGCCAACGTCCTGACTTTC. It is translated as CASSPEGGQTSGANVLTF.

The table lists this clonotype with a few counts. The genes are TRBV4-2 and TRBJ2-3, with D uncertain. V was pared by 0 bases and J by 2 bases, with 12 bases between. The CDR3 runs 16 residues. Germline loops: CDR1 LGHNA, CDR2 YNFKEQ. The CDR3 bases are TGTGCCAGCAGCCAAGAGTGGGTTGTATTCACAGATACGCAGTATTTT. Translated, it gives CASSQEWVVFTDTQYF.

The sample holds a few counts of this clonotype. This chain connects TRBV27 to TRBJ1-1; a weak D match, TRBD1 (5 bases). From germline, CDR1 is MNHEY and CDR2 SMNVEV (reference sequence). V shed 9 bases and J shed 2 bases, with 10 bases lying between them. This CDR3 comprises 12 residues. CDR3 sequence reads: CASGRVNTEAFF. DNA of the CDR3: TGTGCCAGTGGCAGGGTAAACACTGAAGCTTTCTTT.

Only a few counts were recorded for this clonotype. The V gene is TRBV10-3, the J gene TRBJ2-1; 10 bases match TRBD2. The V segment lost 2 bases and the J segment 13 bases; nucleotides outside the gene matches: 11. This CDR3 has 15 amino acids. Germline V gene data show CDR1 as ENHRY and CDR2 as SYGVKD. The CDR3 region has the DNA TGTGCCATCAGTGAGATGGTAGCGGGAGGAGAAGAACAGTTCTTC. Translation gives CAISEMVAGGEEQFF.

The rearrangement uses TRBV7-2 and TRBJ2-3; D unresolved. The CDR3 sequence is 14 residues long. The V end was cut by 0 bases, the J end by 4 bases, with 8 bases between. Germline V gene lookup returns CDR1 SGHTA and CDR2 FQGNSA. The CDR3 loop reads CASSLARRADTQYF. CDR3 in DNA: TGTGCCAGCAGCTTAGCGAGGAGAGCAGATACGCAGTATTTT.

This clonotype came up a few times. The chain is built from TRBV2 and TRBJ2-2; weak D call: TRBD2 (7 bases). Trimming removed 4 bases from V and 0 bases from J, with 9 bases in between. There are 15 residues in the CDR3. Germline V gene sequence: CDR1 SNHLY, CDR2 FYNNEI. CDR3 region: CASSGGGPNTGELFF. The DNA of the CDR3 is TGTGCCAGCAGTGGCGGGGGCCCGAACACCGGGGAGCTGTTTTTT.

This clonotype was counted many times. The rearrangement joins TRBV12-3 or TRBV12-4 to TRBJ1-1, with 8 bases fitting TRBD1. Trimming took 3 bases from V and 1 from J; bases not matched to a gene: 7. The CDR3 is made up of 16 amino acids. This CDR3 reads CASSFLPGTGNTEAFF. For the CDR3, the DNA is TGTGCCAGCAGTTTCCTACCCGGGACAGGGAACACTGAAGCTTTCTTT.

In regard to this clonotype: A read error may explain this, as a much larger clone is one base away. This CDR3 is missing its conserved last phenylalanine or tryptophan, likely due to a read error. The rearrangement links TRBV6-5 to TRBJ1-2; TRBD1 matches at 7 bases. Germline V gene sequence: CDR1 MNHEY, CDR2 SVGAGI. The CDR3 is 13 residues long. Trimming removed 4 bases from V and 4 bases from J; junction bases left unmatched: 3. The CDR3 sequence is CASSLQGSYGYTL. The CDR3, as DNA: TGTGCCAGCAGTTTACAGGGGTCCTATGGCTACACCCTC.

The CDR3 loop is CASSADRNGYTF. CDR3 DNA sequence: TGTGCCAGTAGTGCTGACAGGAATGGCTACACCTTC. The chain carries TRBV19 and TRBJ1-2, with D possibly matching TRBD1 (6 bases). Germline CDR1 and CDR2: LNHDA and SQIVND (reference sequence). V lost 5 bases, J lost 6 bases, and 10 bases lay in between. CDR3 size: 12 residues. Based on the CDR3 plus reference TRBV19 and TRBJ1-2, the full variable domain is DGGITQSPKYLFRKEGQNVTLSCEQNLNHDAMYWYRQDPGQGLRLIYYSQIVNDFQKGDIAEGYSVSREKKESFPLTVTSAQKNPTAFYLCASSADRNGYTFGSGTRLTVV.

The chain uses TRBV28 and TRBJ2-6; D gene unclear. Deletions cut 9 bases from V and 1 base from J, with 7 bases between. In germline, CDR1 is MDHEN, CDR2 SYDVKM. CDR3 length: 13 residues. CDR3 amino acids: CASRKSGANVLTF. The CDR3 DNA reads as TGTGCCAGTAGAAAATCTGGGGCCAACGTCCTGACTTTC.

This chain links TRBV11-2 with TRBJ1-6, with no clear D. Germline V gene data show CDR1 as SGHAT and CDR2 as FQNNGV. CDR3 length equals 17 residues. V lost 0 bases to trimming and J lost 0 bases, with 9 bases between them. The CDR3 DNA follows: TGTGCCAGCAGCTTAGAGCCGATTAGCTCCTATAATTCACCCCTCCACTTT. Its translation is CASSLEPISSYNSPLHF.

This clonotype was counted once. The chain employs TRBV5-6 and TRBJ2-5; D uncertain. CDR1 is SGHDT and CDR2 is YYEEEE in the germline V gene. CDR3 length: 15 amino acids. The V and J ends lost 4 bases and 5 bases respectively, with 18 bases between them. The CDR3 protein is CASSPSHSPYETQYF. The CDR3 DNA reads TGTGCCAGCAGCCCGTCTCACAGTCCCTATGAGACCCAGTACTTC.

The CDR3: CAINNVGVSSYNEQFF. CDR3 DNA sequence: TGTGCCATCAATAACGTCGGGGTGAGCTCCTACAATGAGCAGTTCTTC. This chain links TRBV10-3 with TRBJ2-1; a possible D gene is TRBD2 (5 bases). The V gene lost 7 bases and the J gene lost 0 bases, with 16 bases spanning the gap. CDR1 is ENHRY and CDR2 is SYGVKD in the germline V gene. CDR3 length: 16 amino acids.

This clonotype turned up a few times. The chain is built from TRBV18 and TRBJ2-1, with D unclear. The V and J ends lost 4 bases and 4 bases respectively, with 8 bases between them. Per the germline V gene, CDR1 is KGHSH and CDR2 is LQKENI. This CDR3 has 13 amino acids. CDR3 protein: CASSRGAYNEQFF. In nucleotides, the CDR3 is TGTGCCAGCTCACGCGGAGCGTACAATGAGCAGTTCTTC.

This chain joins TRBV6-2 or TRBV6-3 and TRBJ2-5, with TRBD2 matching 14 bases. The CDR3 has 15 residues. V was clipped by 4 bases and J by 5 bases; unmatched bases: 3. CDR1 and CDR2 from the germline V gene are MNHEY and SVGEGT. CDR3 amino acids: CASSWRLAGGETQYF. The CDR3 bases are TGTGCCAGCAGTTGGAGACTAGCGGGGGGGGAGACCCAGTACTTC.

V usage is TRBV7-9 and J usage is TRBJ2-3, with D tentatively TRBD1 (5 bases). CDR3 length equals 15 residues. V lost 5 bases to trimming and J lost 0 bases, with 12 bases between them. CDR1 is SEHNR, CDR2 FQNEAQ, per germline (reference sequence). CDR3 amino acids: CASSPGQYSTDTQYF. CDR3 coding DNA: TGTGCCAGCAGCCCTGGACAATATAGCACAGATACGCAGTATTTT.

This clonotype occurred a few times. The J gene is TRBJ1-1, the V gene TRBV10-2; D is unresolved. Trimming took off 4 bases at V and 2 bases at J, with 8 bases between the two ends. Germline V CDR1 and CDR2: WSHSY, SAAADI. The CDR3 totals 13 residues. The CDR3 bases are TGCGCCAGCAGTGTCAAGAGAAACACTGAAGCTTTCTTT. Translated, it gives CASSVKRNTEAFF.

Concerning this clonotype itself: A read error may produce the germline difference seen at one junction end. This chain links TRBV7-7 with TRBJ2-1, with D possibly being TRBD1 or TRBD2 (5 bases each). The CDR3 is made up of 16 amino acids. Germline V gene lookup returns CDR1 SSHAT and CDR2 FNYEAQ (reference sequence). This CDR3 is CASSPAFGTAYNEQFF. In DNA, the CDR3 is TGTGCTAGCAGCCCCGCCTTCGGGACGGCCTACAATGAGCAGTTCTTC.

This clonotype was counted at least ten times. J is TRBJ1-1 and V is TRBV2; a possible D gene is TRBD1 (5 bases). This CDR3 spans 14 amino acids. CDR1 and CDR2 from the germline V gene are SNHLY and FYNNEI. Deletions cut 9 bases from V and 1 base from J, with 15 bases between. CDR3 in amino acids: CARGSGIGNTEAFF. The CDR3 region has the DNA TGTGCCAGAGGATCAGGGATAGGGAACACTGAAGCTTTCTTT. Looking up the rest from reference TRBV2 and TRBJ1-1 gives the full variable domain: EPEVTQTPSHQVTQMGQEVILRCVPISNHLYFYWYRQILGQKVEFLVSFYNNEISEKSEIFDDQFSVERPDGSNFTLKIRSTKLEDSAMYFCARGSGIGNTEAFFGQGTRLTVV.

V is TRBV11-1 and J is TRBJ2-1; 9 nucleotides line up with TRBD2. The germline CDR1 and CDR2 sequences are SGHAT and FQDESV (reference sequence). The CDR3 covers 15 residues. V shed 6 bases and J 7 bases; nucleotides not matched to a gene: 10. In DNA, the CDR3 is TGTGCCAGCAGTTACGGAGCGGGGGGTTTGAATGAGCAGTTCTTC. Its translation is CASSYGAGGLNEQFF.

This chain connects TRBV5-1 to TRBJ2-7; no firm D call. Germline V gene data show CDR1 as SGHRS and CDR2 as YFSETQ. V was clipped by 0 bases and J by 6 bases, with 10 bases between them. The CDR3 has 13 amino acids. The CDR3 sequence: CASSLDPWGEQYF. Written as DNA, the CDR3 is TGCGCCAGCAGCTTGGATCCCTGGGGCGAGCAGTACTTC. The variable domain in full, completed from reference TRBV5-1 and TRBJ2-7, reads KAGVTQTPRYLIKTRGQQVTLSCSPISGHRSVSWYQQTPGQGLQFLFEYFSETQRNKGNFPGRFSGRQFSNSRSEMNVSTLELGDSALYLCASSLDPWGEQYFGPGTRLTVT.